The rows below give T cell receptor beta chains drawn from one sample of a study of T-cell reconstitution after alpha-beta-depleted transplantation in children. In TCRdb, the PCR reads were re-called with MiXCR into one record per CDR3 protein. The sample records around 200,000 distinct CDR3 sequences, roughly 10% being singletons. This specimen was PBMCs, taken before TCRalphabeta/CD19-depleted stem cell transplant. These receptors were taken from a child younger than two with acute myeloid leukemia, due to receive a stem cell transplant. CDR3s include the opening cysteine and the closing phenylalanine or tryptophan. A D gene is named only where the DNA matches it firmly. Rows may omit the clone size; those that give it use once, few, many or a size class.

v_call	j_call	clone_size	d_call	cdr3_nt	cdr3_aa
TRBV20-1	TRBJ2-2	many	NA	TGCAGTGCTAGAGATCAAGCGGGACAACCTCTGAACACCGGGGAGCTGTTTTTT	CSARDQAGQPLNTGELFF
TRBV18	TRBJ2-2	many	TRBD1	TGTGCCAGCTCATCATCCGATACAGGGGTCGGTGGGGAGCTGTTTTTT	CASSSSDTGVGGELFF
TRBV30	TRBJ1-2	NA	NA	TGTGCCTGGAGTCTTGCGGTGAATGGCTACACCTTC	CAWSLAVNGYTF
TRBV7-9	TRBJ1-3	many	NA	TGTGCCAGCAGCTTGAGAGGAAACACCATATATTTT	CASSLRGNTIYF
TRBV5-1	TRBJ2-5	many	TRBD2	TGCGCCAGCAGCTCCCAAACTAGCGGTGGAGAGACCCAGTACTTC	CASSSQTSGGETQYF
TRBV27	TRBJ2-1	many	TRBD2	TGTGCCAGCAGTTTTAGCGGGAGGGCCCCCAATGAGCAGTTCTTC	CASSFSGRAPNEQFF
TRBV11-2	TRBJ2-2	few	TRBD2	TGTGCCAGCAGCTTCGGAAGTGGGACTATAAACACCGGGGAGCTGTTTTTT	CASSFGSGTINTGELFF
TRBV3-1	TRBJ2-1	many	TRBD1	TGTGCCAGCAGGCATGAGGGGGCGGGTAATGAGCAGTTCTTC	CASRHEGAGNEQFF
TRBV5-4	TRBJ1-1	many	NA	TGTGCCAGCAGCTTGGGGCAGAGCTTGAACACTGAAGCTTTCTTT	CASSLGQSLNTEAFF
TRBV19	TRBJ2-1	many	NA	TGTGCCAGTAGAATCGGTGGGAGCTCCTACAATGAGCAGTTCTTC	CASRIGGSSYNEQFF
TRBV14	TRBJ2-6	many	TRBD2	TGTGCCAGCAGCCAAGTGGCGGGGGCTGGGGCCAACGTCCTGACTTTC	CASSQVAGAGANVLTF
TRBV7-9	TRBJ2-7	many	NA	TGTGCCAGCAGCCGTTTCAGCTCCTACGAGCAGTACTTC	CASSRFSSYEQYF
TRBV12-3/TRBV12-4	TRBJ2-6	many	TRBD1	TGTGCCAGCACCTTTACAGGGGGTGGGGCCAACGTCCTGACTTTC	CASTFTGGGANVLTF
TRBV7-2	TRBJ2-3	many	NA	TGTGCCAGCAGCTTACGTCTCAGGACTTCTAGCACAGATACGCAGTATTTT	CASSLRLRTSSTDTQYF
TRBV24-1	TRBJ1-2	NA	NA	TGTACCACCAGTGATTTGTTAGGCTACACCTTC	CTTSDLLGYTF
TRBV6-5	TRBJ2-1	many	TRBD2	TGTGCCAGCAGTTACTCGTGGACTAGCGGGAGGGGAGGAACGTTCTTC	CASSYSWTSGRGGTFF
TRBV4-3	TRBJ2-2	NA	NA	TGCGCCAGCAGCATCCAGGGGGGGAACACCGGGGAGCTGTTTTTT	CASSIQGGNTGELFF
TRBV28	TRBJ1-2	many	TRBD1	TGTGCCAGCAGTCCCCTACAGGGGTACAACTATGGCTACACCTTC	CASSPLQGYNYGYTF
TRBV29-1	TRBJ2-1	few	NA	TGCAGCGTTGAAGTGGCTTTGGGTATGGGCAATGAGCAGTTCTTC	CSVEVALGMGNEQFF
TRBV5-1	TRBJ2-1	many	TRBD2	TGCGCCAGCAGCTCACCCAAAGCGGGAGGCTCCTACAATGAGCAGTTCTTC	CASSSPKAGGSYNEQFF
TRBV6-2/TRBV6-3	TRBJ1-2	many	NA	TGTGCCAGCAGTTACCTCGGACAGAACTATGGCTACACCTTC	CASSYLGQNYGYTF
TRBV20-1	TRBJ2-1	many	NA	TGCAGTGCACACCGGGACTACAATGAGCAGTTCTTC	CSAHRDYNEQFF
TRBV13	TRBJ1-2	few	TRBD1	TGTGCCAGCAGCCTGCACGGACAGGCCGATGGCTACACCTTC	CASSLHGQADGYTF